The 21 T cell receptor beta chains in this list originate from one sample, sequenced in a study of a mutant IDH1 vaccine in newly diagnosed glioma. These receptors' antigens are unknown. The data were produced by immunoSEQ multiplex PCR, yet TCRdb's version contains in-frame clones alone and is incomplete. This sample carries 40,000 to 45,000 clones, about 86% of them seen once, and the ten largest clones take roughly 5%. Sample time point: week 35, safety follow-up. Vaccinated patients received 300 ug of mutant IDH1 20-mer peptide per dose, with topical imiquimod. Material: PBMCs, obtained from a glioma patient whose treatment included an IDH1 peptide vaccine. These TCRs come from a woman aged 40 to 50 with glioma. Some clones in this sample may be carry-over from other donors' samples.

This clone was detected a few times. The V gene is TRBV19, the J gene TRBJ2-7; perhaps D is TRBD1 or TRBD2 (5 bases each). The CDR3 extends over 15 amino acids. Per germline, CDR1 LNHDA and CDR2 SQIVND (reference sequence). Trimming removed 5 bases at V and 2 bases at J, with 16 bases between. CDR3 sequence (DNA): TGTGCCAGTAGTGTTACCGGGACGGATCCCTACGAGCAGTACTTC. This encodes CASSVTGTDPYEQYF.

The V call is TRBV10-3, the J call TRBJ2-3, with D perhaps TRBD2 (7 bases). Trimming took off 8 bases at V and 5 bases at J, with 14 bases between the two ends. There are 13 residues in the CDR3. Germline V gives CDR1 ENHRY, CDR2 SYGVKD. The CDR3 region has the DNA TGTGCCATCGCTCGGGGGGCGGTAGATACGCAGTATTTT. Translated, it gives CAIARGAVDTQYF.

V usage is TRBV5-4 and J usage is TRBJ2-6; D not resolved. CDR3 length: 15 residues. Germline values: CDR1 SGHNT, CDR2 YYREEE (reference sequence). V gave up 4 bases and J gave up 1 base, with 9 bases separating them. The CDR3 DNA sequence: TGTGCCAGCAGCCCGGACCAATCTGGGGCCAACGTCCTGACTTTC. It translates to CASSPDQSGANVLTF.

This sequence joins TRBV11-2 and TRBJ2-7, with D unclear. The V gene's germline CDR1 is SGHAT and CDR2 FQNNGV. Trimming pared 5 bases from V and 2 bases from J, leaving 19 bases between. This CDR3 spans 16 amino acids. CDR3 sequence reads: CASSPGQDRNTYEQYF. CDR3 in DNA: TGTGCCAGCAGCCCCGGCCAGGACCGAAATACCTACGAGCAGTACTTC. The full variable domain, completed using reference TRBV11-2 and TRBJ2-7, is EAGVAQSPRYKIIEKRQSVAFWCNPISGHATLYWYQQILGQGPKLLIQFQNNGVVDDSQLPKDRFSAERLKGVDSTLKIQPAKLEDSAVYLCASSPGQDRNTYEQYFGPGTRLTVT.

V and J are TRBV27 and TRBJ2-7; D may be TRBD1 (5 bases). Trimming cost V 4 bases and J 3 bases, with 13 bases left between them. The CDR3 is made up of 14 amino acids. Germline loops: CDR1 MNHEY, CDR2 SMNVEV (reference sequence). The CDR3 loop reads CASSWGRGSYEQYF. As DNA, the CDR3 is TGTGCCAGCAGTTGGGGTAGGGGCAGCTACGAGCAGTACTTC.

V is TRBV4-1 and J is TRBJ2-3; a possible D gene is TRBD1 (5 bases). The CDR3 has 16 amino acids. Trimming pared 0 bases from V and 4 bases from J, leaving 14 bases between. Germline CDR1 and CDR2: MGHRA and YSYEKL. The chain's CDR3 is CASSQDWGPAADTQYF. The CDR3 nucleotides read TGCGCCAGCAGCCAAGACTGGGGCCCTGCGGCAGATACGCAGTATTTT.

The J gene is TRBJ2-1, the V gene TRBV7-2, with TRBD2 matching over 8 bases. CDR1 and CDR2 (germline): SGHTA, FQGNSA. This CDR3 comprises 15 residues. V shed 5 bases, J shed 0 bases, and the junction held 3 bases outside the gene matches. CDR3 sequence reads: CASSASGSSYNEQFF. CDR3 DNA sequence: TGTGCCAGCAGCGCGAGCGGGAGCTCCTACAATGAGCAGTTCTTC.

V and J are TRBV7-9 and TRBJ2-1; 8 nucleotides agree with TRBD2. V lost 5 bases, J lost 8 bases, and 8 bases stayed unmatched. The CDR3 runs to 14 residues. Germline-derived CDR1 and CDR2 are SEHNR and FQNEAQ (reference sequence). The CDR3 reads CASSRGGGRYEQFF. Here the CDR3 DNA reads TGTGCCAGCAGCAGAGGCGGCGGGAGGTATGAGCAGTTCTTC. The whole variable domain, filled in from reference TRBV7-9 and TRBJ2-1, reads DTGVSQNPRHKITKRGQNVTFRCDPISEHNRLYWYRQTLGQGPEFLTYFQNEAQLEKSRLLSDRFSAERPKGSFSTLEIQRTEQGDSAMYLCASSRGGGRYEQFFGPGTRLTVL.

The rearrangement links TRBV4-3 to TRBJ2-2, with D possibly being TRBD1 (6 bases). Germline V gene sequence: CDR1 LGHNA, CDR2 YSLEER. The length of the CDR3 is 16 residues. Trimming took off 1 base at V and 3 bases at J, with 12 bases between the two ends. The CDR3 spells CASSQGFGQHTGELFF. For the CDR3, the DNA is TGCGCCAGCAGCCAAGGGTTCGGACAGCACACCGGGGAGCTGTTTTTT.

The chain combines TRBV19 with TRBJ1-5; D remains ambiguous. CDR3 length: 17 residues. The V end lost 6 bases, the J end lost 0 bases, and 18 bases lay between the germline ends. The V gene's germline CDR1 is LNHDA and CDR2 SQIVND (reference sequence). CDR3 DNA: TGTGCCAGTAGACCTAAAGGGCGACAAAATAGCAATCAGCCCCAGCATTTT. Its protein product is CASRPKGRQNSNQPQHF.

The chain couples TRBV27 to TRBJ2-7; TRBD2 agrees at 15 bases. The CDR3 has 15 residues. CDR1 is MNHEY and CDR2 is SMNVEV in the germline V gene (reference sequence). Trimming took 6 bases from V and 6 from J; bases not matched to a gene: 6. The CDR3 bases are TGTGCCAGCAGACCGGAGGGACTAGCGGGAGGCGAGCAGTACTTC. This translates into CASRPEGLAGGEQYF.

This clone was seen just once. The V gene is TRBV2, the J gene TRBJ1-2; D call uncertain. This CDR3 is built from 12 residues. The ends were cut back, 6 bases at V and 7 bases at J, with 12 bases in the middle. The germline CDR1 and CDR2 sequences are SNHLY and FYNNEI. The CDR3 DNA follows: TGTGCCAGCAGAGAGGAAATCGGTGGCTACACCTTC. It codes for CASREEIGGYTF.

The chain couples TRBV7-9 to TRBJ2-3; D gene uncertain. The CDR3 runs to 14 residues. V was shortened by 1 base and J by 4 bases, with 9 bases between the two germline ends. Germline CDR1 reads SEHNR; CDR2 reads FQNEAQ (reference sequence). The CDR3 region is CASSLVGLADTQYF. The CDR3 DNA is TGTGCCAGCAGCTTAGTAGGGCTAGCAGATACGCAGTATTTT. Full variable domain (outside the CDR3, taken from reference TRBV7-9 and TRBJ2-3): DTGVSQNPRHKITKRGQNVTFRCDPISEHNRLYWYRQTLGQGPEFLTYFQNEAQLEKSRLLSDRFSAERPKGSFSTLEIQRTEQGDSAMYLCASSLVGLADTQYFGPGTRLTVL.

The V and J genes are TRBV19 and TRBJ1-1; tentative D call: TRBD1 (5 bases). The CDR3 is 13 amino acids. V was pared by 4 bases and J by 1 base, with 7 bases between. From germline, CDR1 is LNHDA and CDR2 SQIVND (reference sequence). CDR3 amino acids: CASSTTGNTEAFF. The DNA for the CDR3 is TGTGCCAGTAGTACCACAGGGAACACTGAAGCTTTCTTT.

This chain uses TRBV10-3 with TRBJ2-3; 7 bases agree with TRBD1. Germline CDR1 and CDR2: ENHRY and SYGVKD. With 0 bases clipped from V and 9 bases from J, the junction kept 6 bases outside the gene matches. This CDR3 region has 14 residues. The CDR3 loop is CAISESGQVRTQYF. CDR3 DNA: TGTGCCATCAGTGAGTCCGGACAGGTTCGAACGCAGTATTTT.

The chain combines TRBV7-2 with TRBJ2-7; TRBD1 aligns across 10 bases. This CDR3 comprises 14 residues. V gave up 4 bases and J gave up 0 bases; unmatched junction bases: 0. Germline lookup yields CDR1 SGHTA and CDR2 FQGNSA. The CDR3 coding sequence is TGTGCCAGCAGCTGGACAGGGGGCTCCTACGAGCAGTACTTC. It codes for CASSWTGGSYEQYF.

This rearrangement joins TRBV19 to TRBJ2-7; D is unclear. The CDR3 is 11 amino acids. Germline CDR1 reads LNHDA; CDR2 reads SQIVND (reference sequence). V was shortened by 4 bases and J by 4 bases, with 5 bases between the two germline ends. This CDR3 is CASSTPYEQYF. DNA of the CDR3: TGTGCCAGTAGTACCCCTTACGAGCAGTACTTC.

This clone was counted a few times. V gene TRBV7-6 combines with J gene TRBJ2-5; D unclear. The V and J ends lost 2 bases and 5 bases respectively, with 6 bases between them. Germline lookup yields CDR1 SGHVS and CDR2 FNYEAQ. CDR3 size: 12 residues. CDR3 DNA sequence: TGTGCCAGCAGCTTAAATAAGGAGACCCAGTACTTC. It translates to CASSLNKETQYF.

This chain connects TRBV5-1 to TRBJ2-2; 14 bases fit TRBD2. Germline CDR1 is SGHRS and CDR2 is YFSETQ. V shed 5 bases and J 2 bases; nucleotides not matched to a gene: 8. The CDR3 is made up of 18 amino acids. CDR3 sequence reads: CASRSPGLAGANTGELFF. The CDR3 coding sequence is TGCGCCAGCAGGTCCCCGGGACTAGCGGGAGCAAACACCGGGGAGCTGTTTTTT.

The chain combines TRBV7-9 with TRBJ1-1; weak D call: TRBD1 (6 bases). This CDR3 contains 17 residues. Germline V gene data show CDR1 as SEHNR and CDR2 as FQNEAQ (reference sequence). The V and J ends lost 2 bases and 0 bases respectively, with 16 bases between them. The CDR3 sequence: CASSLSGGQDLNTEAFF. Here the CDR3 DNA reads TGTGCCAGCAGCTTATCGGGGGGGCAGGACCTGAACACTGAAGCTTTCTTT. The full variable domain, rest sourced from reference TRBV7-9 and TRBJ1-1, is DTGVSQNPRHKITKRGQNVTFRCDPISEHNRLYWYRQTLGQGPEFLTYFQNEAQLEKSRLLSDRFSAERPKGSFSTLEIQRTEQGDSAMYLCASSLSGGQDLNTEAFFGQGTRLTVV.

The V call is TRBV4-2, the J call TRBJ2-2, with TRBD2 identical over 12 bases. Germline trimming cut 4 bases from V and 7 bases from J; bases unmatched to any gene: 13. Germline V gene sequence: CDR1 LGHNA, CDR2 YNFKEQ. This CDR3 has 18 amino acids. CDR3 loop: CASSPLRASGRANGELFF. CDR3 bases: TGTGCCAGCAGCCCCCTGAGAGCTAGCGGGAGGGCGAACGGGGAGCTGTTTTTT.